The next 16 T cell receptor beta chains were all read from a single sample in a study of cytomegalovirus exposure and HLA in healthy donors. A multiplex PCR was run with 60 Vbeta primers and 13 Jbeta primers. Sequencing was performed with immunoSEQ multiplex PCR; in TCRdb, only in-frame clones are kept and a portion is missing. The table includes about 140,000 clones, around 73% detected once. The sample was PBMCs. All receptors derive from a female donor in good health and CMV-seronegative.

The rearrangement links TRBV9 to TRBJ2-7; D perhaps matches TRBD1 (6 bases). Germline CDR1 SGDLS, CDR2 YYNGEE. The CDR3 contains 13 residues. V gave up 4 bases and J gave up 2 bases, with 10 bases separating them. The CDR3, as DNA: TGTGCCAGCAGCCCCTCAGGGGCCTACGAGCAGTACTTC. This gives the protein CASSPSGAYEQYF.

The chain joins TRBV5-4 to TRBJ2-7; D is possibly TRBD1 (5 bases). This CDR3 comprises 16 residues. The germline V gene has CDR1 SGHNT and CDR2 YYREEE (reference sequence). V lost 4 bases, J lost 0 bases, and 17 bases lay in between. CDR3 in amino acids: CASSLGVPLGSYEQYF. DNA of the CDR3: TGTGCCAGCAGCCTAGGGGTCCCTCTAGGCTCCTACGAGCAGTACTTC. Looking up the rest from reference TRBV5-4 and TRBJ2-7 gives the full variable domain: ETGVTQSPTHLIKTRGQQVTLRCSSQSGHNTVSWYQQALGQGPQFIFQYYREEENGRGNFPPRFSGLQFPNYSSELNVNALELDDSALYLCASSLGVPLGSYEQYFGPGTRLTVT.

The chain has TRBV7-9 and TRBJ2-2; D is possibly TRBD2 (7 bases). Per germline, CDR1 SEHNR and CDR2 FQNEAQ (reference sequence). The CDR3 has 16 amino acids. The V gene lost 5 bases and the J gene lost 0 bases, with 13 bases spanning the gap. CDR3 in amino acids: CASSLGGGANTGELFF. CDR3 coding DNA: TGTGCCAGCAGCCTGGGGGGGGGCGCGAACACCGGGGAGCTGTTTTTT.

V gene TRBV28 combines with J gene TRBJ2-1; 8 bases are a match to TRBD2. Germline CDR1 reads MDHEN; CDR2 reads SYDVKM. V was clipped by 5 bases and J by 4 bases; unmatched bases: 1. CDR3 size: 13 residues. For the CDR3, the DNA is TGTGCCAGCAGTACTAGCGGATACAATGAGCAGTTCTTC. As protein: CASSTSGYNEQFF.

The chain joins TRBV7-2 to TRBJ1-4, with a weak D call TRBD1 (5 bases). The CDR3 sequence is 15 residues long. The V gene lost 5 bases and the J gene lost 4 bases, with 14 bases spanning the gap. Germline CDR1 is SGHTA and CDR2 is FQGNSA. The CDR3 sequence is CASSGAWTSNEKLFF. The CDR3 DNA is TGTGCCAGCAGCGGAGCCTGGACAAGTAATGAAAAACTGTTTTTT.

This rearrangement joins TRBV7-8 to TRBJ2-2; 11 nucleotides line up with TRBD2. This CDR3 has 17 amino acids. Germline V gene data show CDR1 as SGHVS and CDR2 as FQNEAQ. With 5 bases clipped from V and 1 base from J, the junction kept 6 bases outside the gene matches. Here the CDR3 reads CASSLGTSGMNTGELFF. The CDR3 region has the DNA TGTGCCAGCAGCCTTGGGACTAGCGGAATGAACACCGGGGAGCTGTTTTTT.

This rearrangement joins TRBV5-1 to TRBJ1-1, with 9 bases lining up with TRBD1. The length of the CDR3 is 13 residues. Trimming took 5 bases from V and 6 from J; bases not matched to a gene: 5. Germline V CDR1 and CDR2: SGHRS, YFSETQ. CDR3 sequence (DNA): TGCGCCAGCAGAGGGCGACAGGGGGCTGAAGCTTTCTTT. Translated: CASRGRQGAEAFF.

The chain uses TRBV19 and TRBJ1-1; D gene ambiguous. Deletions cut 6 bases from V and 0 bases from J, with 11 bases between. The CDR3 has 14 residues. Germline CDR1 LNHDA, CDR2 SQIVND (reference sequence). CDR3 sequence reads: CASRGQAVNTEAFF. DNA of the CDR3: TGTGCCAGTAGGGGTCAGGCAGTGAACACTGAAGCTTTCTTT. Supplemented by reference TRBV19 and TRBJ1-1, the full variable domain reads DGGITQSPKYLFRKEGQNVTLSCEQNLNHDAMYWYRQDPGQGLRLIYYSQIVNDFQKGDIAEGYSVSREKKESFPLTVTSAQKNPTAFYLCASRGQAVNTEAFFGQGTRLTVV.

To note about this clone: Additional DNA sequences in this sample encode the identical CDR3. This chain uses TRBV29-1 with TRBJ2-1; 7 nucleotides match TRBD2. CDR1 and CDR2 (germline): SQVTM, ANQGSEA. The CDR3 sequence is 10 residues long. The ends lost 6 bases at V and 7 bases at J; junction bases unmatched: 0. CDR3 in amino acids: CSVGGNEQFF. The CDR3 DNA is TGCAGCGTGGGGGGGAATGAGCAGTTCTTC.

The V gene is TRBV4-1, the J gene TRBJ2-3, with D perhaps TRBD2 (6 bases). Trimming pared 3 bases from V and 2 bases from J, leaving 12 bases between. CDR3 length: 15 residues. Germline-derived CDR1 and CDR2 are MGHRA and YSYEKL. The CDR3, as DNA: TGCGCCAGCAGCCAGAGTAGCGGACTCACAGATACGCAGTATTTT. Encoded protein: CASSQSSGLTDTQYF.

This chain connects TRBV7-9 to TRBJ2-1; tentatively, D is TRBD2 (6 bases). CDR1 and CDR2 (germline): SEHNR, FQNEAQ (reference sequence). V was shortened by 5 bases and J by 3 bases, with 17 bases between the two germline ends. This CDR3 is built from 16 residues. CDR3: CASSPRLVGNYNEQFF. CDR3 DNA: TGTGCCAGCAGCCCACGACTAGTGGGGAACTACAATGAGCAGTTCTTC.

V usage is TRBV4-3 and J usage is TRBJ2-3; 7 bases fit TRBD2. The CDR3 is made up of 17 amino acids. Germline CDR1 LGHNA, CDR2 YSLEER. Unmatched junction bases numbered 12, after V lost 0 bases and J lost 6 bases. The CDR3 DNA is TGCGCCAGCAGCCAAGAGAAGGGCGGGGGACCCCTGGATACGCAGTATTTT. Translation: CASSQEKGGGPLDTQYF.

In its sample, this clone was seen once. V is TRBV5-1 and J is TRBJ2-2; the D gene is possibly TRBD2 (6 bases). The V end lost 4 bases, the J end lost 1 base, and 8 bases lay between the germline ends. Germline CDR1 reads SGHRS; CDR2 reads YFSETQ. CDR3 length equals 14 residues. CDR3: CASSRSGNTGELFF. The DNA for the CDR3 is TGCGCCAGCAGCCGTAGCGGGAACACCGGGGAGCTGTTTTTT.

J is TRBJ2-7 and V is TRBV13; TRBD1 aligns across 9 bases. Germline V gene lookup returns CDR1 PRHDT and CDR2 FYEKMQ (reference sequence). This CDR3 is 13 amino acids long. J gave up 9 bases and V 4 bases, and 7 bases lay outside the gene matches. The CDR3 DNA is TGTGCCAGCAGCTCGGGACAGGGATTCGGGCAGTACTTC. Translation gives CASSSGQGFGQYF.

The rearrangement joins TRBV4-1 to TRBJ1-1; a weak D match, TRBD1 (6 bases). The germline gives CDR1 MGHRA, CDR2 YSYEKL. This CDR3 comprises 19 residues. With 0 bases removed from V and 3 bases from J, the gap between germline ends came to 23 bases. The CDR3 region has the DNA TGCGCCAGCAGCCAAGATGTAATGAGAGGGGGGGGGCGTGACACTGAAGCTTTCTTT. It specifies CASSQDVMRGGGRDTEAFF.

This clone ranks as medium-sized. The chain joins TRBV27 to TRBJ1-1; TRBD1 aligns across 11 bases. This CDR3 contains 15 residues. Germline CDR1 and CDR2: MNHEY and SMNVEV (reference sequence). V shed 5 bases, J shed 8 bases, and the junction held 10 bases outside the gene matches. CDR3 sequence: CASSVVRTGGAEAFF. In nucleotides, the CDR3 is TGTGCCAGCAGTGTAGTGAGGACAGGGGGCGCCGAAGCTTTCTTT.